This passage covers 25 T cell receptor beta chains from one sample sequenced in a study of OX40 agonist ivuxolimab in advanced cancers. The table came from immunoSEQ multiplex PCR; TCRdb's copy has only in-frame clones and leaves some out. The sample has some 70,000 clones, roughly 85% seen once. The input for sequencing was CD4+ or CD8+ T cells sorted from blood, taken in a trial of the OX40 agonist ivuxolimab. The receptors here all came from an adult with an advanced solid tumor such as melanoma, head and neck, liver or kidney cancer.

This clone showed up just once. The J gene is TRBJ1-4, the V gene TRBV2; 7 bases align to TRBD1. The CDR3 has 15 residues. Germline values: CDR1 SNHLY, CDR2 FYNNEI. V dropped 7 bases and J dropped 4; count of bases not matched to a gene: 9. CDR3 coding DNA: TGTGCCAGCACCAGATTGGGGACAGATAATGAAAAACTGTTTTTT. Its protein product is CASTRLGTDNEKLFF.

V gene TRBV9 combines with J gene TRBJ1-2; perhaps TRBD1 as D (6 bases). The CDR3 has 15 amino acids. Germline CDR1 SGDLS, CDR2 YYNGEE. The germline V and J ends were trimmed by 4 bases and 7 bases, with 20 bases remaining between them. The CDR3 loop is CASSIRDTFPPGYTF. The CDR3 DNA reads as TGTGCCAGCAGCATCCGGGACACCTTTCCCCCTGGCTACACCTTC. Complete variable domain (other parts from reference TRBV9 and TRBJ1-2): DSGVTQTPKHLITATGQRVTLRCSPRSGDLSVYWYQQSLDQGLQFLIQYYNGEERAKGNILERFSAQQFPDLHSELNLSSLELGDSALYFCASSIRDTFPPGYTFGSGTRLTVV.

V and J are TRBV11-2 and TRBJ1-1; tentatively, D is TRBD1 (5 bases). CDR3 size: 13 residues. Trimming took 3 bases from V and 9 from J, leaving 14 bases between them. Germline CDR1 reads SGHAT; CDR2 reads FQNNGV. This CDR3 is CASSLRLGDQAFF. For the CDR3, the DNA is TGTGCCAGCAGCTTGAGATTAGGGGACCAAGCTTTCTTT.

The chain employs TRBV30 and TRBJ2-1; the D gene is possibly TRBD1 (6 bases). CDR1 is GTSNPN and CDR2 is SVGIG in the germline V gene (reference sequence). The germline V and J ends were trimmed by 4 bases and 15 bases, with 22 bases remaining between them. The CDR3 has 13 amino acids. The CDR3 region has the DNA TGTGCCTGGAACCTCCTACTACAGGGACGTCCGTTCTTC. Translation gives CAWNLLLQGRPFF.

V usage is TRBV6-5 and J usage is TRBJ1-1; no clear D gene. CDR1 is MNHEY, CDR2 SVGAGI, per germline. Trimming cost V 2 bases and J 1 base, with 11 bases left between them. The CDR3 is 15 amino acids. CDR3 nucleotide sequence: TGTGCCAGCAGTTACGTTGTAGGAGCGAACACTGAAGCTTTCTTT. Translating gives CASSYVVGANTEAFF.

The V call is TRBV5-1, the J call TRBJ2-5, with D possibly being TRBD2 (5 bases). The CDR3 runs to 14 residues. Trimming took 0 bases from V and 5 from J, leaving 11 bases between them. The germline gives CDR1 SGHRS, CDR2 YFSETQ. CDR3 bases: TGCGCCAGCAGCTTGGGGTACCCGGGGGAGACCCAGTACTTC. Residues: CASSLGYPGETQYF. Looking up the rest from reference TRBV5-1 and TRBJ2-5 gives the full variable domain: KAGVTQTPRYLIKTRGQQVTLSCSPISGHRSVSWYQQTPGQGLQFLFEYFSETQRNKGNFPGRFSGRQFSNSRSEMNVSTLELGDSALYLCASSLGYPGETQYFGPGTRLLVL.

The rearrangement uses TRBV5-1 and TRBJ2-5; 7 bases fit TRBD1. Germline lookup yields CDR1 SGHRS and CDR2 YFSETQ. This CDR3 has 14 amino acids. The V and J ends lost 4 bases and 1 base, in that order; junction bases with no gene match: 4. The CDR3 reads CASSPRQGQETQYF. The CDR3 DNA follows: TGCGCCAGCAGCCCTAGACAGGGCCAAGAGACCCAGTACTTC.

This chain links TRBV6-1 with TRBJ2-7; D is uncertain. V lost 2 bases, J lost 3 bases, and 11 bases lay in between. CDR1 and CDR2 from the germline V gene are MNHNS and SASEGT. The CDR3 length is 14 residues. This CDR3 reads CASSEKTVHYEQYF. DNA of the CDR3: TGTGCCAGCAGTGAAAAGACCGTTCACTACGAGCAGTACTTC.

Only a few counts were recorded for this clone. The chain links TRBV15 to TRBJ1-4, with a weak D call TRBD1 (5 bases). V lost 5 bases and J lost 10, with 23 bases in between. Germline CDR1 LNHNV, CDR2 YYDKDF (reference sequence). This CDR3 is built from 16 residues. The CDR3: CATSPGTQGGWGKLFF. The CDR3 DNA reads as TGTGCCACCAGCCCAGGGACTCAGGGAGGCTGGGGAAAACTGTTTTTT.

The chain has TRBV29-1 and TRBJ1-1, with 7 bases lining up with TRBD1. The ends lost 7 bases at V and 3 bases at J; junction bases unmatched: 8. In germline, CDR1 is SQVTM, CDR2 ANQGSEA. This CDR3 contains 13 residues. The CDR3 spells CSAGTVADTEAFF. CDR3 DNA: TGCAGCGCCGGGACAGTGGCGGACACTGAAGCTTTCTTT.

For the CDR3, the DNA is TGTGCCAGCAGCTCGGGACAGGGGGCTATGTACGAGCAGTACTTC. Residues: CASSSGQGAMYEQYF. V is TRBV5-8 and J is TRBJ2-7; 12 nucleotides align to TRBD1. In germline, CDR1 is SGHTS, CDR2 YDEGEE. The J segment lost 4 bases and the V segment lost 3 bases, leaving 5 bases of the junction unmatched. The CDR3 contains 15 residues.

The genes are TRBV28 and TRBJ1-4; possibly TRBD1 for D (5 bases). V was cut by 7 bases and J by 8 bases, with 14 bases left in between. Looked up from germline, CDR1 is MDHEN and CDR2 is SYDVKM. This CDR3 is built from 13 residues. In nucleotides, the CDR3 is TGTGCCAGCATGCGGGGGGTCCGAGAAAAACTGTTTTTT. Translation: CASMRGVREKLFF.

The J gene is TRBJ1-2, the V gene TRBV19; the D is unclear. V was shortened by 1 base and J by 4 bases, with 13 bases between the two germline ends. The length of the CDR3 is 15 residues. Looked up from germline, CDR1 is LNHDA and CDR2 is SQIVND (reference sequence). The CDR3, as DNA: TGTGCCAGTAGTATAGGTCGCAGTCCGATCTATGGCTACACCTTC. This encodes CASSIGRSPIYGYTF.

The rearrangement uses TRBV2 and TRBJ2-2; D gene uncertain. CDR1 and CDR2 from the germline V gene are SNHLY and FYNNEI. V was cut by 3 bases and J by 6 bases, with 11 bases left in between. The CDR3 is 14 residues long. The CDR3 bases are TGTGCCAGCAGTGATGGCAGATTTTCCGGGGAGCTGTTTTTT. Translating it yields CASSDGRFSGELFF. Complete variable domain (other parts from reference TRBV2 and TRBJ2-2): EPEVTQTPSHQVTQMGQEVILRCVPISNHLYFYWYRQILGQKVEFLVSFYNNEISEKSEIFDDQFSVERPDGSNFTLKIRSTKLEDSAMYFCASSDGRFSGELFFGEGSRLTVL.

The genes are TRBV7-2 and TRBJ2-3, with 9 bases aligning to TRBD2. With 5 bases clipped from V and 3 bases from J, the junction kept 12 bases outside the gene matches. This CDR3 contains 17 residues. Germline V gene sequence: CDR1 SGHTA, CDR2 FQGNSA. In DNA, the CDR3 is TGTGCCAGCAGCGCCCAGGTGGGGCGGGGGGGAACAGATACGCAGTATTTT. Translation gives CASSAQVGRGGTDTQYF. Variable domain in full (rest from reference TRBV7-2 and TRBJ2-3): GAGVSQSPSNKVTEKGKDVELRCDPISGHTALYWYRQSLGQGLEFLIYFQGNSAPDKSGLPSDRFSAERTGGSVSTLTIQRTQQEDSAVYLCASSAQVGRGGTDTQYFGPGTRLTVL.

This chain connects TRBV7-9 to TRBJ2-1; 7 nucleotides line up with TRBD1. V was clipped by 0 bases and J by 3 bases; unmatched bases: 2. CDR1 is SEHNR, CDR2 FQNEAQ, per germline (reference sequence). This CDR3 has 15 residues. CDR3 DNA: TGTGCCAGCAGCTTAGCGGGACAGATCTACAATGAGCAGTTCTTC. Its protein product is CASSLAGQIYNEQFF.

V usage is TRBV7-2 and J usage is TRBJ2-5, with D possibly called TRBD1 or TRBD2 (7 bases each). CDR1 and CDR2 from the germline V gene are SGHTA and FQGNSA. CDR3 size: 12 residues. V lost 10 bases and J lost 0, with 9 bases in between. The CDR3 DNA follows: TGTGCCACAGGGGGGGACCAAGAGACCCAGTACTTC. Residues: CATGGDQETQYF.

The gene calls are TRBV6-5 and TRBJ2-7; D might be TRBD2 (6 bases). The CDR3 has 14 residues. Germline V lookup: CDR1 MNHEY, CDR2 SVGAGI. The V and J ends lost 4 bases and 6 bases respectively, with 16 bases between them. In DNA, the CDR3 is TGTGCCAGCAGTTTCTCCCCGGGACTCCCCGAGCAGTACTTC. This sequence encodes CASSFSPGLPEQYF.

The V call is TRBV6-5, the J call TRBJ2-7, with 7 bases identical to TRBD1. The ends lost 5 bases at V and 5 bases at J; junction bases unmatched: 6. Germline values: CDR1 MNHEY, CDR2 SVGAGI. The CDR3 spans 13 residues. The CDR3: CASSERQGDEQYF. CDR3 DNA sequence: TGTGCCAGCAGTGAAAGACAGGGTGACGAGCAGTACTTC.

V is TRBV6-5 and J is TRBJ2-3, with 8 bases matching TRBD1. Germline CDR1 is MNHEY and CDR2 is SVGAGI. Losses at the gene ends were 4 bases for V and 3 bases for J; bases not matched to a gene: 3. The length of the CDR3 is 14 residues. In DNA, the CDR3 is TGTGCCAGCAGTTTCGACAGGGGTACAGATACGCAGTATTTT. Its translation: CASSFDRGTDTQYF.

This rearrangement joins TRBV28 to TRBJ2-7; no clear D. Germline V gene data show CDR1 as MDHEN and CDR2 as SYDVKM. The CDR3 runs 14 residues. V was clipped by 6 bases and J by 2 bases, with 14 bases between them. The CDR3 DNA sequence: TGTGCCAGCAGCCCCCCCACAGCCCCCTACGAGCAGTACTTC. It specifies CASSPPTAPYEQYF. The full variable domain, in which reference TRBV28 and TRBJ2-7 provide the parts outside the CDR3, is DVKVTQSSRYLVKRTGEKVFLECVQDMDHENMFWYRQDPGLGLRLIYFSYDVKMKEKGDIPEGYSVSREKKERFSLILESASTNQTSMYLCASSPPTAPYEQYFGPGTRLTVT.

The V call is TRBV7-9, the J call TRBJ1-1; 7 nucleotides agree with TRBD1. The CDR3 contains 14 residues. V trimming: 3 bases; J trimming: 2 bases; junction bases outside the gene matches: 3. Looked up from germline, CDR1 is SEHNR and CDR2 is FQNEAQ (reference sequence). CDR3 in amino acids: CASSFGQVNTEAFF. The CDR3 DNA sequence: TGTGCCAGCAGCTTTGGACAGGTTAACACTGAAGCTTTCTTT.

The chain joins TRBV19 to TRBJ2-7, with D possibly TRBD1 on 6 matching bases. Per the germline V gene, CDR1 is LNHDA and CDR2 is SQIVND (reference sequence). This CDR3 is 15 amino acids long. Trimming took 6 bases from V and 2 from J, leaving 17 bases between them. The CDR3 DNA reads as TGTGCCAGTAGGGGAACCGGGACAACAGCCTACGAGCAGTACTTC. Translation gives CASRGTGTTAYEQYF.

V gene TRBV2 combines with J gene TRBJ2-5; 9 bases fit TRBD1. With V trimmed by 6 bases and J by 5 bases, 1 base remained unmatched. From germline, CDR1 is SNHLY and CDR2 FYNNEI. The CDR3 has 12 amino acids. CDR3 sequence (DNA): TGTGCCAGCAGAGGGACAGGGGAGACCCAGTACTTC. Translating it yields CASRGTGETQYF.

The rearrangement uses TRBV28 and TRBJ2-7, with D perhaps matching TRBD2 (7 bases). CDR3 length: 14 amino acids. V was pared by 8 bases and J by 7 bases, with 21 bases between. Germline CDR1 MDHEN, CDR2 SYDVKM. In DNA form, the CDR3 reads TGTGCCAGCGTTGGATGGGGGGGCCTAAGGGAGCAGTACTTC. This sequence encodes CASVGWGGLREQYF.